The 26 T cell receptor beta chains listed next were all sequenced from one sample in a study of vaccination and CD4 T cells after COVID-19. The Oncomine TCR Beta short-read assay was what sequenced the DNA obtained from cultured CD4+ T cells. TCRdb called the PCR reads again in MiXCR, with one record for every CDR3 protein. This sample has about 19,000 distinct CDR3 sequences; over 45% occur once, and the top ten carry over 15%. Treatment here: approximately 9-day PBMC culture with coronavirus spike peptide pools or control peptides (ViraFEST assay). No antigens are known for them. The material sequenced was CD4+ T cells from blood, cultured in vitro, taken before SARS-CoV-2 vaccination. The source of these receptors is a human donor who had recovered from COVID-19.

This clonotype was seen more than once but under ten times. V usage is TRBV11-3 and J usage is TRBJ1-1; the D is unclear. The CDR3 is 16 amino acids. Per the germline V gene, CDR1 is SGHNT and CDR2 is YENEEA. The V end lost 5 bases, the J end lost 0 bases, and 16 bases lay between the germline ends. CDR3 bases: TGTGCCAGCAGCCCCGTAGGCGGCCTTATGAACACTGAAGCTTTCTTT. Translating it yields CASSPVGGLMNTEAFF. The entire variable domain, with the rest obtained from reference TRBV11-3 and TRBJ1-1, is as follows: EAGVVQSPRYKIIEKKQPVAFWCNPISGHNTLYWYLQNLGQGPELLIRYENEEAVDDSQLPKDRFSAERLKGVDSTLKIQPAELGDSAVYLCASSPVGGLMNTEAFFGQGTRLTVV.

This clonotype came up a few times. This sequence joins TRBV27 and TRBJ1-6; TRBD1 is a possible D gene (6 bases). The CDR3 is made up of 13 amino acids. Trimming removed 6 bases at V and 10 bases at J, with 13 bases between. Germline-derived CDR1 and CDR2 are MNHEY and SMNVEV (reference sequence). CDR3 loop: CASSPGVFSPLHF. The CDR3 nucleotides are TGTGCCAGCAGCCCAGGGGTTTTCTCACCCCTCCACTTT.

In its sample, this clonotype was seen a few times. The rearrangement links TRBV6-1 to TRBJ1-5; D is unresolved. There are 16 residues in the CDR3. Trimming stripped 1 base from V and 0 bases from J, with 10 bases between. The germline gives CDR1 MNHNS, CDR2 SASEGT. The CDR3 nucleotides are TGTGCCAGCAGTGAAGACAAGGTATATAGCAATCAGCCCCAGCATTTT. It yields the protein CASSEDKVYSNQPQHF.

The table lists this clonotype with a few counts. CDR3 amino acids: CSAPEQKAAGNTIYF. CDR3 nucleotide sequence: TGCAGTGCTCCCGAGCAAAAGGCCGCTGGAAACACCATATATTTT. The V and J genes are TRBV20-1 and TRBJ1-3; D gene ambiguous. The CDR3 extends over 15 amino acids. V lost 5 bases and J lost 2, with 16 bases in between. Per the germline V gene, CDR1 is DFQATT and CDR2 is SNEGSKA (reference sequence).

The chain carries TRBV6-1 and TRBJ2-7, with TRBD1 as a possible D gene (6 bases). CDR1 MNHNS and CDR2 SASEGT come from the germline V gene. Trimming took 6 bases from V and 2 from J, leaving 20 bases between them. This CDR3 contains 16 residues. CDR3 region: CASSPGQPLGTYEQYF. The CDR3 region has the DNA TGTGCCAGCAGCCCGGGACAACCCTTAGGCACCTACGAGCAGTACTTC.

This sequence joins TRBV11-3 and TRBJ1-1; a possible D gene is TRBD1 (5 bases). The V gene's germline CDR1 is SGHNT and CDR2 YENEEA. The CDR3 contains 15 residues. With 0 bases removed from V and 4 bases from J, the gap between germline ends came to 12 bases. The CDR3 spells CASSLEGQGRTEAFF. Written as DNA, the CDR3 is TGTGCCAGCAGCTTAGAGGGCCAGGGACGCACTGAAGCTTTCTTT.

This clonotype was seen a handful of times. The V and J genes are TRBV7-2 and TRBJ1-5; TRBD1 might be the D (5 bases). Trimming stripped 1 base from V and 2 bases from J, with 9 bases between. CDR1 and CDR2 (germline): SGHTA, FQGNSA. The CDR3 contains 15 residues. In DNA form, the CDR3 reads TGTGCCAGCAGCTTAGGCAGGGCGGGCAATCAGCCCCAGCATTTT. It translates to CASSLGRAGNQPQHF.

The gene calls are TRBV7-2 and TRBJ2-7; D remains unclear. The CDR3 is 14 residues long. CDR1 is SGHTA, CDR2 FQGNSA, per germline. V was clipped by 2 bases and J by 1 base, with 9 bases between them. The CDR3 bases are TGTGCCAGCAGCTTAATCAGTTCTTCCTACGAGCAGTACTTC. Translation gives CASSLISSSYEQYF.

The chain employs TRBV27 and TRBJ2-2, with TRBD2 as a possible D gene (5 bases). Trimming pared 2 bases from V and 7 bases from J, leaving 11 bases between. From germline, CDR1 is MNHEY and CDR2 SMNVEV (reference sequence). The CDR3 is 14 amino acids. CDR3 DNA: TGTGCCAGCAGTTTAGGGCAGAGGGTCGGGGAGCTGTTTTTT. Translation: CASSLGQRVGELFF.

The rearrangement joins TRBV6-1 to TRBJ1-5; a weak D match, TRBD1 (5 bases). Germline V gene lookup returns CDR1 MNHNS and CDR2 SASEGT. The CDR3 loop spans 14 amino acids. The V gene lost 3 bases and the J gene lost 2 bases, with 8 bases spanning the gap. The CDR3 nucleotides are TGTGCCAGCAGTGATACAGGTGGCAATCAGCCCCAGCATTTT. Protein: CASSDTGGNQPQHF.

J is TRBJ1-1 and V is TRBV29-1, with D unresolved. This CDR3 is 13 amino acids long. The V end was cut by 7 bases, the J end by 3 bases, with 15 bases between. Germline V lookup: CDR1 SQVTM, CDR2 ANQGSEA. The CDR3 here is CSATTAGDTEAFF. CDR3 in DNA: TGCAGCGCAACCACAGCCGGGGACACTGAAGCTTTCTTT. The full variable domain, with the rest looked up from reference TRBV29-1 and TRBJ1-1, is SAVISQKPSRDICQRGTSLTIQCQVDSQVTMMFWYRQQPGQSLTLIATANQGSEATYESGFVIDKFPISRPNLTFSTLTVSNMSPEDSSIYLCSATTAGDTEAFFGQGTRLTVV.

This chain connects TRBV6-1 to TRBJ1-5; 8 bases line up with TRBD1. V dropped 9 bases and J dropped 7; count of bases not matched to a gene: 8. CDR1 is MNHNS, CDR2 SASEGT, per germline. This CDR3 comprises 13 residues. CDR3 protein: CASSDRGKQPQHF. The DNA of the CDR3 is TGTGCCAGTTCAGACAGGGGAAAGCAGCCCCAGCATTTT.

This chain connects TRBV11-2 to TRBJ2-1, with unresolved D. Trimming shortened V by 0 bases and J by 10 bases, and 10 bases separated the two germline ends. Germline values: CDR1 SGHAT, CDR2 FQNNGV. The CDR3 sequence is 13 residues long. The CDR3 loop is CASSLDPRREQFF. CDR3 bases: TGTGCCAGCAGCTTAGATCCTAGAAGAGAGCAGTTCTTC. Full variable domain (outside the CDR3, taken from reference TRBV11-2 and TRBJ2-1): EAGVAQSPRYKIIEKRQSVAFWCNPISGHATLYWYQQILGQGPKLLIQFQNNGVVDDSQLPKDRFSAERLKGVDSTLKIQPAKLEDSAVYLCASSLDPRREQFFGPGTRLTVL.

A few counts support this clonotype. The rearrangement links TRBV6-4 to TRBJ1-1; the D is unclear. The CDR3 sequence is 13 residues long. Germline CDR1 and CDR2: MRHNA and SNTAGT. The germline V and J ends were trimmed by 3 bases and 1 base, with 6 bases remaining between them. In nucleotides, the CDR3 is TGTGCCAGCAGTGATCCAGAGAACACTGAAGCTTTCTTT. As protein: CASSDPENTEAFF.

This clonotype was picked up a small number of times. V and J are TRBV7-8 and TRBJ1-2, with D perhaps matching TRBD1 (5 bases). Looked up from germline, CDR1 is SGHVS and CDR2 is FQNEAQ. The CDR3 is made up of 14 amino acids. V was clipped by 3 bases and J by 6 bases, with 14 bases between them. This CDR3 reads CASSFIDSPHGYTF. In nucleotides, the CDR3 is TGTGCCAGCAGCTTTATTGACAGCCCACATGGCTACACCTTC.

This clonotype was seen more than once but under ten times. The chain combines TRBV7-2 with TRBJ2-7; D may be TRBD1 or TRBD2 (6 bases each). The germline V gene has CDR1 SGHTA and CDR2 FQGNSA. The CDR3 loop spans 13 amino acids. Trimming left V 6 bases short and J 6 bases short, with 15 bases between. CDR3 in DNA: TGTGCCAGCAGGCCGTGGGGGGCTAGCGAGCAGTACTTC. Translation gives CASRPWGASEQYF.

The chain has TRBV12-3 or TRBV12-4 and TRBJ1-1; possibly TRBD1 for D (5 bases). V shed 6 bases and J shed 7 bases, with 21 bases lying between them. This CDR3 is built from 15 residues. CDR3 amino acids: CASRGTYGRVGEAFF. CDR3 nucleotide sequence: TGTGCCAGCAGGGGGACGTATGGCAGGGTCGGTGAAGCTTTCTTT.

The CDR3 DNA reads TGTGCCAGCAGTGGAAACAGGGATTCACCCCTCCACTTT. Translated: CASSGNRDSPLHF. The chain is built from TRBV6-4 and TRBJ1-6, with D perhaps matching TRBD1 (6 bases). Germline lookup yields CDR1 MRHNA and CDR2 SNTAGT. The CDR3 consists of 13 residues. Trimming stripped 4 bases from V and 8 bases from J, with 9 bases between.

This clonotype was counted a few times. The CDR3 region is CASRPRGGAVGQPQHF. The CDR3, as DNA: TGTGCCAGCAGGCCCCGGGGGGGGGCGGTTGGTCAGCCCCAGCATTTT. This chain uses TRBV6-1 with TRBJ1-5, with D possibly matching TRBD1 (6 bases). Trimming cost V 6 bases and J 6 bases, with 21 bases left between them. The CDR3 is made up of 16 amino acids. Germline-derived CDR1 and CDR2 are MNHNS and SASEGT.

This clonotype was seen a single time. The V gene is TRBV28, the J gene TRBJ1-5, with D maybe TRBD1 (5 bases). The germline gives CDR1 MDHEN, CDR2 SYDVKM. This CDR3 is built from 16 residues. V was clipped by 5 bases and J by 5 bases, with 19 bases between them. CDR3 amino acids: CASSHLGGTIDQPQHF. The DNA for the CDR3 is TGTGCCAGCAGTCACCTTGGGGGTACGATTGATCAGCCCCAGCATTTT.

The sample holds a few counts of this clonotype. V usage is TRBV6-1 and J usage is TRBJ2-7; 7 nucleotides agree with TRBD1. Unmatched junction bases numbered 3, after V lost 4 bases and J lost 0 bases. The germline V gene has CDR1 MNHNS and CDR2 SASEGT. The CDR3 contains 14 residues. The CDR3, as DNA: TGTGCCAGCAGTGCTCAGGGGGACTCCTACGAGCAGTACTTC. Translation: CASSAQGDSYEQYF.

The J gene is TRBJ1-5, the V gene TRBV20-1, with no clear D. Germline CDR1 reads DFQATT; CDR2 reads SNEGSKA (reference sequence). Deletions cut 7 bases from V and 0 bases from J, with 13 bases between. This CDR3 region has 14 residues. This CDR3 is CSGAASPSNQPQHF. The DNA of the CDR3 is TGCAGTGGAGCGGCGAGCCCTAGCAATCAGCCCCAGCATTTT.

This clonotype occurred a few times. The chain joins TRBV20-1 to TRBJ1-1; weak D call: TRBD1 (5 bases). The CDR3 spans 15 residues. In germline, CDR1 is DFQATT, CDR2 SNEGSKA (reference sequence). V dropped 4 bases and J dropped 0 bases, with 15 bases sitting between them. The chain's CDR3 is CSANPGGWVNTEAFF. CDR3 coding DNA: TGCAGTGCTAATCCGGGGGGGTGGGTGAACACTGAAGCTTTCTTT.

The chain recombines TRBV7-2 with TRBJ1-1; 7 nucleotides align to TRBD1. CDR1 and CDR2 (germline): SGHTA, FQGNSA. This CDR3 contains 14 residues. V was clipped by 4 bases and J by 0 bases; unmatched bases: 2. CDR3 in amino acids: CASSSRGLNTEAFF. CDR3 DNA: TGTGCCAGCAGCTCTAGGGGGCTGAACACTGAAGCTTTCTTT.

The genes are TRBV20-1 and TRBJ2-3; 10 bases fit TRBD1. Per germline, CDR1 DFQATT and CDR2 SNEGSKA (reference sequence). Trimming removed 7 bases from V and 6 bases from J; junction bases left unmatched: 10. CDR3 length equals 14 residues. CDR3 in amino acids: CSGTTGTGADTQYF. As DNA, the CDR3 is TGCAGTGGGACGACCGGGACAGGGGCCGATACGCAGTATTTT.

The J gene is TRBJ2-5, the V gene TRBV20-1; D might be TRBD2 (5 bases). Germline CDR1 and CDR2: DFQATT and SNEGSKA (reference sequence). CDR3 length equals 10 residues. Trimming left V 7 bases short and J 7 bases short, with 10 bases between. The CDR3 protein is CSGREGTQYF. CDR3 nucleotide sequence: TGCAGTGGTCGGGAAGGGACCCAGTACTTC.